This T cell receptor (beta chain) is drawn from a study of cytomegalovirus exposure and HLA in healthy donors. Some clones are missing from TCRdb's copy, which holds only in-frame ones; the method was immunoSEQ multiplex PCR. The table includes 100,000 to 150,000 clones, around nine tenths detected once. Source material: PBMCs. The TCR sequence derives from a woman younger than 35 in good health and CMV-seronegative.

CDR3 protein: CASIAPGQGYNEQFF. In DNA, the CDR3 is TGTGCCAGCATCGCTCCGGGACAGGGATACAATGAGCAGTTCTTC. The V call is TRBV28, the J call TRBJ2-1; TRBD1 matches at 9 bases. Germline V gives CDR1 MDHEN, CDR2 SYDVKM. The trim removed 7 bases at V and 4 bases at J, leaving 8 bases unmatched. The CDR3 covers 15 residues.